A single sample gave rise to the 8 T cell receptor beta chains below, sequenced in a study of identical twins. TCRdb re-called the 5' RACE reads with MiXCR, one entry per CDR3 protein. The sample includes 650,000 to 750,000 distinct CDR3 sequences, less than 25% seen only once; the top ten take around 4.5%. This sample also belongs to another study, concerning T cells expressing NK-cell markers.

Sample: PBMCs. Source of these receptors: a woman younger than 30 in good health.

This clonotype was picked up many times. The chain joins TRBV20-1 to TRBJ1-2; D remains ambiguous. Deletions cut 3 bases from V and 6 bases from J, with 8 bases between. From germline, CDR1 is DFQATT and CDR2 SNEGSKA (reference sequence). The CDR3 loop spans 11 amino acids. CDR3 coding DNA: TGCAGTGCTAGTTTCCGCGATGGCTACACCTTC. It yields the protein CSASFRDGYTF.

This clonotype came up many times. The gene calls are TRBV9 and TRBJ2-5; TRBD2 aligns across 9 bases. The CDR3 consists of 13 residues. After removal of 4 bases from V and 5 bases from J, the junction contained 3 bases not matched to a gene. Germline CDR1 reads SGDLS; CDR2 reads YYNGEE. As DNA, the CDR3 is TGTGCCAGCAGCCTAGGACTAGCGGAGACCCAGTACTTC. This sequence encodes CASSLGLAETQYF.

The rearrangement links TRBV3-1 to TRBJ1-5; D is possibly TRBD1 (5 bases). Germline values: CDR1 LGHDT, CDR2 YNNKEL (reference sequence). Trimming cost V 5 bases and J 2 bases, with 13 bases left between them. The CDR3 totals 15 residues. The CDR3 sequence: CASSSSRDGNQPQHF. CDR3 in DNA: TGTGCCAGCAGCTCCAGCCGGGACGGCAATCAGCCCCAGCATTTT.

This clonotype occurred many times. The V call is TRBV12-3 or TRBV12-4, the J call TRBJ2-7; TRBD1 or TRBD2 may be the D gene (6 bases each). The CDR3 extends over 13 amino acids. Trimming cost V 2 bases and J 5 bases, with 10 bases left between them. CDR3 DNA sequence: TGTGCCAGCAGTTTACCCGGGGGCAACGAGCAGTACTTC. Protein: CASSLPGGNEQYF.

The table lists this clonotype with a few counts. The chain joins TRBV7-8 to TRBJ2-7, with D unclear. The CDR3 contains 15 residues. The germline V gene encodes CDR1 SGHVS and CDR2 FQNEAQ. V dropped 2 bases and J dropped 3 bases, with 14 bases sitting between them. CDR3 in amino acids: CASSLMGDPIYEQYF. CDR3 DNA sequence: TGTGCCAGCAGCTTAATGGGCGATCCGATCTACGAGCAGTACTTC.

The rearrangement uses TRBV12-3 or TRBV12-4 and TRBJ2-2; D is unclear. This CDR3 spans 14 amino acids. Between the trimmed V and J ends, which lost 3 bases and 5 bases, there was a span of 10 bases. CDR3 region: CASSFHLTTGELFF. The DNA of the CDR3 is TGTGCCAGCAGTTTTCACCTAACTACCGGGGAGCTGTTTTTT.

The chain employs TRBV7-9 and TRBJ2-3, with 7 bases aligning to TRBD2. V shed 0 bases, J shed 0 bases, and the junction held 0 bases outside the gene matches. CDR3 length equals 15 residues. In germline, CDR1 is SEHNR, CDR2 FQNEAQ (reference sequence). CDR3 in amino acids: CASSLAAGSTDTQYF. The CDR3 region has the DNA TGTGCCAGCAGCTTAGCAGCGGGGAGCACAGATACGCAGTATTTT.

This chain links TRBV5-1 with TRBJ2-7, with 8 nucleotides matching TRBD1. The CDR3 sequence is 15 residues long. From germline, CDR1 is SGHRS and CDR2 YFSETQ. Trimming took 4 bases from V and 6 from J; bases not matched to a gene: 12. The CDR3 DNA sequence: TGCGCCAGCAGCCGACTTGGAGGACAGGGCGTCGAGCAGTACTTC. This translates into CASSRLGGQGVEQYF.